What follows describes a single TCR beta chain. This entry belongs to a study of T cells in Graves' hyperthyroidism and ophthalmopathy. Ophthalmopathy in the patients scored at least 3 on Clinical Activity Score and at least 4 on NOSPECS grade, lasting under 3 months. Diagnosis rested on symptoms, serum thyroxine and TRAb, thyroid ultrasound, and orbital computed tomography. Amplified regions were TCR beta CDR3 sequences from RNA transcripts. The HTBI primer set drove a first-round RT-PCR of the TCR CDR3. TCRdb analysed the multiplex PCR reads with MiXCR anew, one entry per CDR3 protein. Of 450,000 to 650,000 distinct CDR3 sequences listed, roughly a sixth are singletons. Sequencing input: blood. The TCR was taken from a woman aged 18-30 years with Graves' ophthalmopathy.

The CDR3 loop reads CASSRQRLAGGQETQYF. The CDR3, as DNA: TGCGCCAGCAGCCGCCAACGACTAGCGGGGGGTCAGGAGACCCAGTACTTC. The V gene is TRBV4-1, the J gene TRBJ2-5; 13 nucleotides line up with TRBD2. The J segment lost 5 bases and the V segment lost 4 bases, leaving 10 bases of the junction unmatched. Germline V gene lookup returns CDR1 MGHRA and CDR2 YSYEKL. The CDR3 sequence is 17 residues long.